Following are 10 T cell receptor beta chains from one sample sequenced in a study of a mutant IDH1 vaccine in newly diagnosed glioma. These receptors lack a known antigen. Measured with immunoSEQ multiplex PCR; TCRdb has only the in-frame clones, and not every one. The sample includes approximately 76,000 clones, over 75% of them seen just once. Documented time point: week 5, during vaccination. One vaccine dose held 300 ug of mutant IDH1 20-mer peptide and came with topical imiquimod. The source material was PBMCs, sampled from a glioma patient whose treatment included an IDH1 peptide vaccine. These receptors all come from a woman aged 45-65 years with glioma.

This chain joins TRBV27 and TRBJ2-1; no definite D call. V was cut by 6 bases and J by 0 bases, with 18 bases left in between. Germline V gene data show CDR1 as MNHEY and CDR2 as SMNVEV (reference sequence). The CDR3 runs to 17 residues. The CDR3: CASSFFPRASSYNEQFF. CDR3 in DNA: TGTGCCAGCAGCTTCTTCCCTCGCGCCTCCTCCTACAATGAGCAGTTCTTC.

The chain carries TRBV27 and TRBJ2-7; 8 positions agree with TRBD1. V lost 0 bases to trimming and J lost 1 base; unmatched junction nucleotides: 2. Germline lookup yields CDR1 MNHEY and CDR2 SMNVEV (reference sequence). The CDR3 is 15 amino acids. The CDR3 sequence: CASSLSRTGSYEQYF. CDR3 sequence (DNA): TGTGCCAGCAGTTTATCGAGGACAGGGTCCTACGAGCAGTACTTC.

The V call is TRBV6-1, the J call TRBJ1-1; a weak D match, TRBD1 (5 bases). This CDR3 is 14 amino acids long. Germline V gene data show CDR1 as MNHNS and CDR2 as SASEGT. V lost 10 bases and J 0 bases, leaving 15 bases between the germline ends. The CDR3 bases are TGTGCCACGGGGGAATACTTCATGAACACTGAAGCTTTCTTT. It specifies CATGEYFMNTEAFF.

There are a few counts of this clone. The chain employs TRBV12-5 and TRBJ2-5; TRBD1 aligns across 11 bases. With V trimmed by 6 bases and J by 3 bases, 6 bases remained unmatched. This CDR3 spans 15 amino acids. Germline V CDR1 and CDR2: LGHNT, FRNRAP. For the CDR3, the DNA is TGTGCTAGTGGGCAGGGACAGGGGGGAAAAGAGACCCAGTACTTC. Translated: CASGQGQGGKETQYF.

The chain carries TRBV9 and TRBJ2-1; D uncertain. Germline CDR1 and CDR2: SGDLS and YYNGEE. Trimming took off 0 bases at V and 2 bases at J, with 9 bases between the two ends. The length of the CDR3 is 15 residues. The CDR3 sequence: CASSVGSTTYNEQFF. The CDR3, as DNA: TGTGCCAGCAGCGTAGGGAGTACGACCTACAATGAGCAGTTCTTC. Using reference TRBV9 and TRBJ2-1 for the parts outside the CDR3, the full variable domain is DSGVTQTPKHLITATGQRVTLRCSPRSGDLSVYWYQQSLDQGLQFLIQYYNGEERAKGNILERFSAQQFPDLHSELNLSSLELGDSALYFCASSVGSTTYNEQFFGPGTRLTVL.

This chain connects TRBV18 to TRBJ2-7, with D tentatively TRBD2 (6 bases). This CDR3 is 17 amino acids long. Germline V gene lookup returns CDR1 KGHSH and CDR2 LQKENI. The ends were cut back, 3 bases at V and 0 bases at J, with 18 bases in the middle. The CDR3 sequence is CASSPSRGQEGSYEQYF. CDR3 bases: TGTGCCAGCTCACCTTCCCGGGGCCAGGAGGGCTCCTACGAGCAGTACTTC. Together with reference TRBV18 and TRBJ2-7, the CDR3 gives the full variable domain: NAGVMQNPRHLVRRRGQEARLRCSPMKGHSHVYWYRQLPEEGLKFMVYLQKENIIDESGMPKERFSAEFPKEGPSILRIQQVVRGDSAAYFCASSPSRGQEGSYEQYFGPGTRLTVT.

V is TRBV5-6 and J is TRBJ2-5; the match to TRBD2 covers 13 bases. TRBJ2-7 matches the DNA end more closely, so the J call is doubtful. Germline assignment: CDR1 SGHDT and CDR2 YYEEEE. This CDR3 has 16 amino acids. CDR3 nucleotides: TGTGCCAGCAGTCTGACTAGCGGGGGGCCATCCTACGAGCAGTACTTC. This codes for CASSLTSGGPSYEQYF.

The chain is built from TRBV19 and TRBJ1-5; 8 bases map to TRBD1. The junction had 13 bases not matched to a gene; V was cut back by 3 bases and J by 3 bases. The CDR3 length is 18 residues. Germline loops: CDR1 LNHDA, CDR2 SQIVND (reference sequence). CDR3 protein: CASSMDGQGIIANQPQHF. DNA for the CDR3: TGTGCCAGTAGTATGGACGGACAGGGCATCATAGCCAATCAGCCCCAGCATTTT.

The chain joins TRBV9 to TRBJ1-1; TRBD1 agrees at 10 bases. The ends lost 4 bases at V and 1 base at J; junction bases unmatched: 10. The CDR3 has 17 residues. In germline, CDR1 is SGDLS, CDR2 YYNGEE. The CDR3 DNA sequence: TGTGCCAGCAGCCAAAGAACGGGGGACAGGGGGAACACTGAAGCTTTCTTT. It translates to CASSQRTGDRGNTEAFF.

CDR3 loop: CASSPTGQLGEKLFF. In DNA, the CDR3 is TGCGCCAGCAGCCCCACAGGGCAGTTGGGTGAAAAACTGTTTTTT. The chain uses TRBV5-1 and TRBJ1-4; D perhaps matches TRBD1 (6 bases). CDR3 length equals 15 residues. Germline lookup yields CDR1 SGHRS and CDR2 YFSETQ. V was pared by 4 bases and J by 7 bases, with 17 bases between.